Described below is a single TCR beta chain sequence and its context. Its cognate antigen is unknown. Sequence at one end of the junction differs from germline and may be a read error. The CDR3 is made up of 14 amino acids. The germline gives CDR1 MGHRA, CDR2 YSYEKL. The data stem from a study of beta chain features in type 1 diabetes. Sequencing targeted expressed TCRB transcripts, as all isolated RNA had been reverse transcribed. Clones were sequenced by immunoSEQ multiplex PCR, and TCRdb holds only the in-frame ones, with some missing. The sample comprises 200,000 to 300,000 clones, under 13% of which are singletons, and about 0.018% rests with the top ten. The study, taken as a whole, reports: TCRB CDR3s from Type 1 diabetes patients were moderately but significantly shorter in all four CD4+ subsets. At VDJ recombination sites, type 1 diabetes patients had fewer insertions and more deleted nucleotides. Sequencing of cDNA might inflate the share of cells that strongly express TCR.

Sequencing used naive CD4+ T cells from blood. This receptor was obtained from a man aged 25 to 40 with type 1 diabetes. The chain carries TRBV4-1 and TRBJ2-2; D unresolved. The CDR3 loop is CASSQAPNTGELFF. The CDR3 DNA sequence: TGCGCCAGCAGTCAAGCCCCAAACACCGGGGAGCTGTTTTTT.